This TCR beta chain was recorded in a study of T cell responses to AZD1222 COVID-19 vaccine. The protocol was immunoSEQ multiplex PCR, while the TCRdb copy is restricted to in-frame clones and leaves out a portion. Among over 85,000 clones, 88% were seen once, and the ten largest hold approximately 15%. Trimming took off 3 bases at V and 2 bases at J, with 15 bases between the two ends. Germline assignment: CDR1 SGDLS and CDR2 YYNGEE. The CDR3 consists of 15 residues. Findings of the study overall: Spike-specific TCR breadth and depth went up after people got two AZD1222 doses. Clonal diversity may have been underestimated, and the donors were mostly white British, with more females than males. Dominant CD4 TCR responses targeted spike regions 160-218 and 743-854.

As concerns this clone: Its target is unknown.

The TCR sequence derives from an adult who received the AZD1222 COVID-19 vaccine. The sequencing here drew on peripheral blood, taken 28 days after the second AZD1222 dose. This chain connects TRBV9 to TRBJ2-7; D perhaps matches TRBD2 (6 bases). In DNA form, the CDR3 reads TGTGCCAGCAGCGCTAGTTCGGGGGTAGCCTACGAGCAGTACTTC. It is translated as CASSASSGVAYEQYF.